This record concerns one T cell receptor beta chain sequence. The antigen is undetermined. This sample stems from a study of response to subunit inactivated influenza vaccine. Study outcomes and limitations: T cells newly recruited by each seasonal influenza vaccination are few, the authors suggested.

From the RT-PCR reads, TCRdb called clonotypes with MiXCR, one entry per CDR3 protein. There are 450,000 to 550,000 distinct CDR3 sequences in the sample; 25% occur only once, and 1.5% to 2% lies in the top ten. CDR1 is SQVTM and CDR2 is ANQGSEA in the germline V gene. J lost 4 bases, V lost 6 bases, and 3 bases had no gene match. The CDR3 sequence is 14 residues long. The origin of this receptor is a man aged 50-60 years who received an inactivated influenza vaccine. The sample consisted of CD4+ T cells sorted from PBMCs, taken roughly 5 days after vaccination. The chain recombines TRBV29-1 with TRBJ2-1, with TRBD2 identical over 13 bases. This CDR3 is CSVGTSGIYNEQFF. The CDR3 DNA reads TGCAGCGTCGGGACTAGCGGGATTTACAATGAGCAGTTCTTC.